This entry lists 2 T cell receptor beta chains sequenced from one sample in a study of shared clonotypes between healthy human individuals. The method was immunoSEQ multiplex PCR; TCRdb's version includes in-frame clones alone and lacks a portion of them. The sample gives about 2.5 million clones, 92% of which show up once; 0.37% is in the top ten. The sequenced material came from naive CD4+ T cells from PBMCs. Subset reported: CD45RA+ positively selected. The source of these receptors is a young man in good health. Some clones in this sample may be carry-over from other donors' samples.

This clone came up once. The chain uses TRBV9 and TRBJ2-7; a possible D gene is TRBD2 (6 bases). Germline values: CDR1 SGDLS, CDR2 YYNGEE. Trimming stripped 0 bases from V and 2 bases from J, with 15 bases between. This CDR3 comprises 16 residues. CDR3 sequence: CASSVADGREPYEQYF. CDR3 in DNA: TGTGCCAGCAGCGTAGCAGACGGCCGGGAGCCCTACGAGCAGTACTTC.

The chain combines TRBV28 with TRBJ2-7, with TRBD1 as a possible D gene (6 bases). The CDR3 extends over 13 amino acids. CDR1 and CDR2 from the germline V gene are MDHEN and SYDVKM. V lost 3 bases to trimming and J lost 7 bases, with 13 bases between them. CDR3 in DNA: TGTGCCAGCAGTTTGCGGACAGTTCGAGAGCAGTACTTC. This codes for CASSLRTVREQYF.